This T cell receptor (beta chain) was documented in a study of blood T cell repertoires in COVID-19. Study in general: Italy, Spain and the United States were the sources of the convalescent and acute COVID-19 samples. T cells, B-cell-depleted T cells, or PBMCs provided the cDNA or gDNA that served as material.

In the source study's methods: Reference gene primer amplification yielded estimated nucleated cell counts. The protocol was immunoSEQ multiplex PCR, while the TCRdb copy is restricted to in-frame clones and leaves out a portion. V, J and clone size reflect that table, while D and trimming were determined from the DNA. The sample records roughly 180,000 clones, 84% being singletons. CDR1 is LNHDA and CDR2 is SQIVND in the germline V gene (reference sequence). V lost 5 bases and J lost 7; bases outside the gene matches: 13. This CDR3 spans 16 amino acids. Specimen: peripheral blood. The clonotype was recovered from a human donor in a cohort sampled during active COVID-19. The chain carries TRBV19 and TRBJ1-1, with TRBD1 matching 10 bases. The CDR3 sequence: CASSPQGPTGGNEAFF. CDR3 bases: TGTGCCAGTAGTCCCCAAGGGCCGACAGGGGGCAATGAAGCTTTCTTT.